A selection of T cell receptor beta chains follows, all from one sample in a study of cytomegalovirus exposure and HLA in healthy donors. Sequencing was performed with immunoSEQ multiplex PCR; in TCRdb, only in-frame clones are kept and a portion is missing. Altogether around 55,000 clones are present, roughly 77% being singletons, with the ten largest covering more than 2.5%. The source material was PBMCs. Receptor source: a female donor in good health and CMV-seronegative. The CDR3 runs from the conserved cysteine through the conserved F or W. A D gene is named only where the DNA matches it firmly. Size is omitted from some rows. Given values are once, few, many or a class for expanded clones.

>TRBJ1-5|TRBV7-9|12|-|-
CASGTLYQPQHF
TGTGCCAGCGGGACACTATATCAGCCCCAGCATTTT
>TRBJ2-7|TRBV27|14|-|once
CASSRGTAGYEQYF
TGTGCCAGCAGCCGCGGGACCGCAGGATACGAGCAGTACTTC
>TRBJ2-5|TRBV5-1|9|-|-
CASRETQYF
TGCGCCAGCCGGGAGACCCAGTACTTC
>TRBJ1-5|TRBV19|14|TRBD1|few
CASNRGEGNQPQHF
TGTGCCAGTAACAGGGGCGAGGGCAATCAGCCCCAGCATTTT
>TRBJ2-1|TRBV19|14|-|-
CASSIRDGGPEQFF
TGTGCCAGTAGTATACGAGACGGGGGTCCTGAGCAGTTCTTC
>TRBJ2-7|TRBV4-2|12|-|-
CASSQRRDEQYF
TGTGCCAGCAGCCAAAGGAGGGACGAGCAGTACTTC
>TRBJ2-7|TRBV5-1|13|-|-
CASSPTWGLEQYF
TGCGCCAGCAGCCCCACCTGGGGCCTGGAGCAGTACTTC
>TRBJ2-1|TRBV5-1|15|-|-
CASSPTGSAYNEQFF
TGCGCCAGCAGCCCTACAGGGTCCGCCTACAATGAGCAGTTCTTC
>TRBJ1-3|TRBV5-1|15|-|-
CASSKGGNSGNTIYF
TGCGCCAGCAGCAAGGGGGGGAACTCTGGAAACACCATATATTTT
>TRBJ2-2|TRBV25-1|13|-|few
CASSDRDTGELFF
TGTGCCAGCAGTGACAGGGACACCGGGGAGCTGTTTTTT
>TRBJ2-7|TRBV6-1|15|-|-
CASRELLGSAYEQYF
TGTGCCAGCAGGGAACTACTAGGGTCTGCTTACGAGCAGTACTTC
>TRBJ2-3|TRBV5-1|16|-|-
CASSLLTVGHRQAQYF
TGCGCCAGCAGCTTGCTCACTGTCGGCCATCGACAGGCGCAGTATTTT
>TRBJ2-5|TRBV7-3|14|TRBD2|-
CASSPGTNQETQYF
TGTGCCAGCAGCCCCGGGACTAACCAAGAGACCCAGTACTTC
>TRBJ1-6|TRBV6-1|18|TRBD1|-
CASSEILPGQGANSPLHF
TGTGCCAGCAGTGAGATACTACCGGGACAGGGGGCTAATTCACCCCTCCACTTT
>TRBJ2-1|TRBV28|15|-|few
CASSFGDRFYNEQFF
TGTGCCAGCAGTTTTGGTGACAGGTTCTACAATGAGCAGTTCTTC
>TRBJ1-2|TRBV5-1|16|TRBD1|-
CASSLVGGQQAYGYTF
TGCGCCAGCAGCTTGGTTGGGGGACAGCAAGCCTATGGCTACACCTTC
>TRBJ1-1|TRBV7-9|18|-|-
CASSLISLRGGGNTEAFF
TGTGCCAGCAGCTTGATAAGTCTCAGGGGTGGGGGGAACACTGAAGCTTTCTTT
>TRBJ2-7|TRBV4-3|14|-|-
CASSQGLAGDEQYF
TGCGCCAGCAGCCAAGGGCTAGCTGGCGACGAGCAGTACTTC
>TRBJ1-2|TRBV7-2|14|-|-
CASSLEGRDYGYTF
TGTGCCAGCAGCTTAGAAGGGCGGGACTATGGCTACACCTTC
>TRBJ2-7|TRBV29-1|10|-|-
CSVWAGEQYF
TGCAGCGTTTGGGCAGGCGAGCAGTACTTC
>TRBJ2-1|TRBV11-3|16|TRBD1|-
CASSLVGDRGYNEQFF
TGTGCCAGCAGCTTAGTCGGCGACAGGGGCTACAATGAGCAGTTCTTC
>TRBJ2-1|TRBV7-9|16|TRBD2|once
CASSPKGLASDNEQFF
TGTGCCAGCAGCCCCAAGGGACTAGCTTCGGACAATGAGCAGTTCTTC
>TRBJ1-3|TRBV29-1|11|TRBD1|-
CSGDRVNTIYF
TGCAGCGGAGACAGGGTAAACACCATATATTTT
>TRBJ1-5|TRBV2|14|TRBD1|-
CASSRQGGDQPQHF
TGTGCCAGCAGCAGACAGGGGGGCGATCAGCCCCAGCATTTT
>TRBJ2-7|TRBV2|14|-|-
CASRGAGHSYEQYF
TGTGCCAGCAGGGGTGCAGGACACTCCTACGAGCAGTACTTC
>TRBJ2-5|TRBV5-1|13|-|-
CASSFEGRGTQYF
TGCGCCAGCAGCTTTGAAGGAAGAGGGACCCAGTACTTC
>TRBJ2-5|TRBV7-2|15|TRBD2|-
CASSYTGGWGETQYF
TGTGCCAGCAGCTACACCGGGGGGTGGGGGGAGACCCAGTACTTC
>TRBJ2-5|TRBV13|16|-|-
CASSPARVISRETQYF
TGTGCCAGCAGTCCCGCCAGGGTGATAAGTAGGGAGACCCAGTACTTC
>TRBJ2-5|TRBV29-1|14|TRBD1|-
CSVDTGALQETQYF
TGCAGCGTTGATACAGGGGCCCTCCAAGAGACCCAGTACTTC
>TRBJ2-1|TRBV5-1|16|TRBD2|-
CASSSSGLAGVNEQFF
TGCGCCAGCAGCTCTTCCGGACTAGCGGGAGTTAATGAGCAGTTCTTC
>TRBJ2-4|TRBV2|16|TRBD1|once
CASRALGTVAKNIQYF
TGTGCCAGCAGGGCTCTAGGGACAGTAGCCAAAAACATTCAGTACTTC
>TRBJ1-1|TRBV18|15|-|-
CASSLREVWNTEAFF
TGTGCCAGCTCACTAAGGGAGGTTTGGAACACTGAAGCTTTCTTT